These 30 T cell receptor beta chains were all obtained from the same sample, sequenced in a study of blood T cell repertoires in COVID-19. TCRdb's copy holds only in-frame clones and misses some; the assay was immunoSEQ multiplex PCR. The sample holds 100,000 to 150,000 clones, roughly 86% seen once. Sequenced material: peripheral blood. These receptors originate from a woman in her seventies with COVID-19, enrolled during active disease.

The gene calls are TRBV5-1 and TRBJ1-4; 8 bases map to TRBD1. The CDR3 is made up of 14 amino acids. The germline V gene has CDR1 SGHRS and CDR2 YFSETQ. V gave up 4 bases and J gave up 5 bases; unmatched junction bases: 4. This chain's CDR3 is CASSAGQGNEKLFF. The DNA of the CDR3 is TGCGCCAGCAGCGCAGGACAGGGAAATGAAAAACTGTTTTTT.

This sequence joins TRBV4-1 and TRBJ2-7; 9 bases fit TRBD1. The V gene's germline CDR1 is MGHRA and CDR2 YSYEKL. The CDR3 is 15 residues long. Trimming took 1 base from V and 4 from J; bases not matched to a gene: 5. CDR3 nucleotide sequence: TGCGCCAGCAGCCAAGTGCGGACAGGGGAATACGAGCAGTACTTC. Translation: CASSQVRTGEYEQYF.

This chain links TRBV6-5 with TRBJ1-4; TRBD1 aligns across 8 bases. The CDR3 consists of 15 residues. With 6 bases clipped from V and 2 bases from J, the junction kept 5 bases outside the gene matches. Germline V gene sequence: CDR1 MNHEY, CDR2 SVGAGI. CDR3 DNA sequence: TGTGCCAGCAGCCGGGCAGGGGGCACTAATGAAAAACTGTTTTTT. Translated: CASSRAGGTNEKLFF.

The CDR3 reads CASSSRRSTNEKLFF. The CDR3 coding sequence is TGTGCCAGCAGCTCTAGACGGTCAACTAATGAAAAACTGTTTTTT. This chain links TRBV5-4 with TRBJ1-4; the D is unclear. The ends were cut back, 3 bases at V and 0 bases at J, with 9 bases in the middle. This CDR3 spans 15 amino acids. From germline, CDR1 is SGHNT and CDR2 YYREEE (reference sequence). Full variable domain (rest looked up from reference TRBV5-4 and TRBJ1-4): ETGVTQSPTHLIKTRGQQVTLRCSSQSGHNTVSWYQQALGQGPQFIFQYYREEENGRGNFPPRFSGLQFPNYSSELNVNALELDDSALYLCASSSRRSTNEKLFFGSGTQLSVL.

The DNA for the CDR3 is TGTGCCAGCAGCTCCGTTGGGCGGGGGCGCGGGGAGACCCAGTACTTC. Translating it yields CASSSVGRGRGETQYF. V is TRBV11-1 and J is TRBJ2-5; tentative D call: TRBD2 (7 bases). Trimming cost V 4 bases and J 5 bases, with 20 bases left between them. This CDR3 spans 16 amino acids. Germline-derived CDR1 and CDR2 are SGHAT and FQDESV (reference sequence).

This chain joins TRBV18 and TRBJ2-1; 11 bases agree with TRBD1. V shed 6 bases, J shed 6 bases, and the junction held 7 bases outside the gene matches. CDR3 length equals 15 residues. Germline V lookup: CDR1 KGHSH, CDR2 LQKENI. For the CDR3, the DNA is TGTGCCAGCTCCCTCCCGGGACAGGGGGGCAATGAGCAGTTCTTC. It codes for CASSLPGQGGNEQFF.

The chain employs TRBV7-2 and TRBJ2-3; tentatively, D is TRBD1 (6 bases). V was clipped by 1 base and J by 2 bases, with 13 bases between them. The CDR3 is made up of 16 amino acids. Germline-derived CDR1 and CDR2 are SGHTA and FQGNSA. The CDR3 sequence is CASSLGGRGDTDTQYF. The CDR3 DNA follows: TGTGCCAGCAGCTTAGGTGGCAGGGGAGACACAGATACGCAGTATTTT. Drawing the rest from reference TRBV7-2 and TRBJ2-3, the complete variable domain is GAGVSQSPSNKVTEKGKDVELRCDPISGHTALYWYRQSLGQGLEFLIYFQGNSAPDKSGLPSDRFSAERTGGSVSTLTIQRTQQEDSAVYLCASSLGGRGDTDTQYFGPGTRLTVL.

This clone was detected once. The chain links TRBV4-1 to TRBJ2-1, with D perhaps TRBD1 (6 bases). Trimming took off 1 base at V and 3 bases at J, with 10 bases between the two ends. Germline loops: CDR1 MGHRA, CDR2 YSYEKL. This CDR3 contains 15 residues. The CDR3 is CASSQAGAGYNEQFF. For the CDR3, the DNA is TGCGCCAGCAGCCAAGCAGGGGCCGGCTACAATGAGCAGTTCTTC.

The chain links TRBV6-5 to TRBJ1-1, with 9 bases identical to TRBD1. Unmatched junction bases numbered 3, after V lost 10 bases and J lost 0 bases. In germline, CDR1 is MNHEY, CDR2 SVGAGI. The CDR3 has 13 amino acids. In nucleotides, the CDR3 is TGTGCCACCCACAGGGGGCTGAACACTGAAGCTTTCTTT. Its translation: CATHRGLNTEAFF.

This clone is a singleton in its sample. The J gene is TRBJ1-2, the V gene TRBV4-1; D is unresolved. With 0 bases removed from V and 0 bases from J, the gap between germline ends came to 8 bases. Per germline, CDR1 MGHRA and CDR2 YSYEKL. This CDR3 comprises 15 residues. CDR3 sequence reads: CASSQDQAANYGYTF. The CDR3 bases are TGCGCCAGCAGCCAAGATCAAGCGGCTAACTATGGCTACACCTTC.

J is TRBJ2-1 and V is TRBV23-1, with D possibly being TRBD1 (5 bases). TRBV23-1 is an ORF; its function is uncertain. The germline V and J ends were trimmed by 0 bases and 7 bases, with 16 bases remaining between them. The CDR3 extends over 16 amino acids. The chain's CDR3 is CASSQSDSPSQNEQFF. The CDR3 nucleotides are TGCGCCAGCAGTCAATCCGACAGCCCAAGCCAAAATGAGCAGTTCTTC.

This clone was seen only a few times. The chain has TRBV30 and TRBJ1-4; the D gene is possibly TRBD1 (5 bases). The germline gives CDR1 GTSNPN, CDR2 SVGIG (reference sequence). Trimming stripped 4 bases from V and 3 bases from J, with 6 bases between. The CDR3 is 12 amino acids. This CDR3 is CAWTGANEKLFF. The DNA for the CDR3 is TGTGCCTGGACGGGGGCTAATGAAAAACTGTTTTTT.

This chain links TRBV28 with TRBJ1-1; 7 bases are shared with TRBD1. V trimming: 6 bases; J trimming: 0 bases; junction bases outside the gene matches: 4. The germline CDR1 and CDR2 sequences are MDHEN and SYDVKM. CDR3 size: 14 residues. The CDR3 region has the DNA TGTGCCAGCAGCACACAGGGGTTGAACACTGAAGCTTTCTTT. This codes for CASSTQGLNTEAFF.

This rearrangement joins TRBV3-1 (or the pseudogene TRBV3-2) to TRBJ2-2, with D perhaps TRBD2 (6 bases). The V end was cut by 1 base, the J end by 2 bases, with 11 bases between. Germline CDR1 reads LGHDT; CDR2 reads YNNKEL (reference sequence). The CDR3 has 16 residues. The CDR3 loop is CASSQGRGINTGELFF. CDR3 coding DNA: TGTGCCAGCAGCCAAGGGAGGGGCATTAACACCGGGGAGCTGTTTTTT.

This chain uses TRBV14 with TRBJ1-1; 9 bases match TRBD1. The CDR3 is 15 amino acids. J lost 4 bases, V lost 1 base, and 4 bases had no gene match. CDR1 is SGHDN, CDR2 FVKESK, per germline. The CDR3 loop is CASSQGPQGATEAFF. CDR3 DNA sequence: TGTGCCAGCAGCCAAGGACCACAGGGGGCCACTGAAGCTTTCTTT.

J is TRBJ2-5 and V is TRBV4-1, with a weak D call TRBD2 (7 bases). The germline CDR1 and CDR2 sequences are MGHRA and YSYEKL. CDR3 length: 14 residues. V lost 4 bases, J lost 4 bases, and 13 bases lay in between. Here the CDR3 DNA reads TGCGCCAGCAGCCTAGGGGGGGCCCGAGAGACCCAGTACTTC. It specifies CASSLGGARETQYF.

CDR3 region: CASSLQGASHGYTF. As DNA, the CDR3 is TGTGCCAGCAGCTTACAGGGGGCTAGCCATGGCTACACCTTC. The V gene is TRBV5-4, the J gene TRBJ1-2; TRBD1 matches at 9 bases. CDR1 is SGHNT and CDR2 is YYREEE in the germline V gene (reference sequence). Losses at the gene ends were 2 bases for V and 6 bases for J; bases not matched to a gene: 5. The CDR3 length is 14 residues.

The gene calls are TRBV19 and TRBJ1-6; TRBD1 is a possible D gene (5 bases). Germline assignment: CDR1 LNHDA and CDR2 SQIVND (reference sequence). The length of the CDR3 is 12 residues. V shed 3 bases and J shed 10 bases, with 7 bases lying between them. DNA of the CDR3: TGTGCCAGTAGTATGCAGGGATCACCCCTCCACTTT. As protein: CASSMQGSPLHF.

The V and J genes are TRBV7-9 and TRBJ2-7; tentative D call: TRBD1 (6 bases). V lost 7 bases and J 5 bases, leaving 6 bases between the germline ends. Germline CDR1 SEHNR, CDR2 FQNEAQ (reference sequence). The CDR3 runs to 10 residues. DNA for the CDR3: TGTGCCAGCAAGGGGGACGAGCAGTACTTC. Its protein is CASKGDEQYF. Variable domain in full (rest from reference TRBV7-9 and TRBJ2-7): DTGVSQNPRHKITKRGQNVTFRCDPISEHNRLYWYRQTLGQGPEFLTYFQNEAQLEKSRLLSDRFSAERPKGSFSTLEIQRTEQGDSAMYLCASKGDEQYFGPGTRLTVT.

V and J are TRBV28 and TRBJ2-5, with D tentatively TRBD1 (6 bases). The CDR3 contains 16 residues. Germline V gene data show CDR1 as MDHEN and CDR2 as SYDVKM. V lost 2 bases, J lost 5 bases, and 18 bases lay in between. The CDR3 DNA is TGTGCCAGCAGTTTAGAGATTTCAGGGGAAAGGGAGACCCAGTACTTC. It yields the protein CASSLEISGERETQYF.

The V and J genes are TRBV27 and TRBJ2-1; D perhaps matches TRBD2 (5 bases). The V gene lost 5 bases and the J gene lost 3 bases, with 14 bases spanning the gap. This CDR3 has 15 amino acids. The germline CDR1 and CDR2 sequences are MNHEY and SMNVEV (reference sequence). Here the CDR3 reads CASSPAGVRYNEQFF. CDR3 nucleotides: TGTGCCAGCAGTCCCGCCGGGGTCCGCTACAATGAGCAGTTCTTC.

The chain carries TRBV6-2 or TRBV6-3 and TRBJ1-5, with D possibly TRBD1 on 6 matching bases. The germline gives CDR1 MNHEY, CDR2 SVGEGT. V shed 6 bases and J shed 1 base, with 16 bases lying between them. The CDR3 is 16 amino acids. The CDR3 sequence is CASSIQGRGSNQPQHF. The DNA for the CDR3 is TGTGCCAGCAGCATCCAAGGCAGGGGAAGCAATCAGCCCCAGCATTTT.

The CDR3, as DNA: TGTGCCAGCAGTTTGTTAGCGGGCACAGATACGCAGTATTTT. Translating it yields CASSLLAGTDTQYF. This chain uses TRBV28 with TRBJ2-3; tentatively, D is TRBD2 (6 bases). From germline, CDR1 is MDHEN and CDR2 SYDVKM. The CDR3 contains 14 residues. V was shortened by 3 bases and J by 1 base, with 8 bases between the two germline ends.

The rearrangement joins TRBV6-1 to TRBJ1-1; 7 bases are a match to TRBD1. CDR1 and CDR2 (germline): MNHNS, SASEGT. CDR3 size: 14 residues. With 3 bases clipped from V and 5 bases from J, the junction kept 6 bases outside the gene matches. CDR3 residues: CASSDGRGFTEAFF. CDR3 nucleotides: TGTGCCAGCAGTGACGGCAGGGGGTTTACTGAAGCTTTCTTT.

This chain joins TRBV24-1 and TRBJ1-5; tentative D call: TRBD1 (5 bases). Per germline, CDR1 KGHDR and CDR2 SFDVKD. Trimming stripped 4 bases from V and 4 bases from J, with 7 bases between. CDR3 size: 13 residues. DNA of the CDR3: TGTGCCACCAGTGAGAGACAGAATCAGCCCCAGCATTTT. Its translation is CATSERQNQPQHF.

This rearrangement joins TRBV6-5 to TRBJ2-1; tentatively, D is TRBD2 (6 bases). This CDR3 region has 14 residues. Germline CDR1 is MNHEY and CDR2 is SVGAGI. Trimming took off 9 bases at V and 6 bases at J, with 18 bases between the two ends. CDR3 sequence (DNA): TGTGCCAGTTCCCCGGGGCTAGCGATCAATGAGCAGTTCTTC. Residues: CASSPGLAINEQFF.

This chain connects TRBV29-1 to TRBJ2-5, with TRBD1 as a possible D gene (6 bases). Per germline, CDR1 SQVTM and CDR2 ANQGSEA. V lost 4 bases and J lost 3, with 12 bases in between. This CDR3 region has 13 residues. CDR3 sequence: CSVGGTTKETQYF. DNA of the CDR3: TGCAGCGTTGGGGGGACAACTAAAGAGACCCAGTACTTC. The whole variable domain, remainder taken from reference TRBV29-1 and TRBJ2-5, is SAVISQKPSRDICQRGTSLTIQCQVDSQVTMMFWYRQQPGQSLTLIATANQGSEATYESGFVIDKFPISRPNLTFSTLTVSNMSPEDSSIYLCSVGGTTKETQYFGPGTRLLVL.

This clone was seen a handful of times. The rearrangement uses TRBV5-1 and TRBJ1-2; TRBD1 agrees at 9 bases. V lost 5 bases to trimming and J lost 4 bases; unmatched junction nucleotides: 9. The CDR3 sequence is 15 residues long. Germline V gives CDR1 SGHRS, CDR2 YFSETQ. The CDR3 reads CASRFPDRGIYGYTF. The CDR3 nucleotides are TGCGCCAGCAGGTTTCCAGACAGGGGGATCTATGGCTACACCTTC. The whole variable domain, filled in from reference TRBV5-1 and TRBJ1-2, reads KAGVTQTPRYLIKTRGQQVTLSCSPISGHRSVSWYQQTPGQGLQFLFEYFSETQRNKGNFPGRFSGRQFSNSRSEMNVSTLELGDSALYLCASRFPDRGIYGYTFGSGTRLTVV.

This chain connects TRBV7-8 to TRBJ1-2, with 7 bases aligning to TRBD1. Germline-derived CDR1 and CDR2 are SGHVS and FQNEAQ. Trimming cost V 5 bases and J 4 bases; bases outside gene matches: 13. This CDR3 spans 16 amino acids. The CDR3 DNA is TGTGCCAGCAGCCGAGTGGCGACAGGGTCCCCCTATGGCTACACCTTC. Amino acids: CASSRVATGSPYGYTF. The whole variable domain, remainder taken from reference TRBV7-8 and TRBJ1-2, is GAGVSQSPRYKVAKRGQDVALRCDPISGHVSLFWYQQALGQGPEFLTYFQNEAQLDKSGLPSDRFFAERPEGSVSTLKIQRTQQEDSAVYLCASSRVATGSPYGYTFGSGTRLTVV.

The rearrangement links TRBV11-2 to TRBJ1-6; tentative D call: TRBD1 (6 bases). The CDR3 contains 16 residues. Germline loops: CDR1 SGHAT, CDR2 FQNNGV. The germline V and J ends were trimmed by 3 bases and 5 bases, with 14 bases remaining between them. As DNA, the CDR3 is TGTGCCAGCAGCTTGGGACGGACAGCCAATAATTCACCCCTCCACTTT. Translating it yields CASSLGRTANNSPLHF.